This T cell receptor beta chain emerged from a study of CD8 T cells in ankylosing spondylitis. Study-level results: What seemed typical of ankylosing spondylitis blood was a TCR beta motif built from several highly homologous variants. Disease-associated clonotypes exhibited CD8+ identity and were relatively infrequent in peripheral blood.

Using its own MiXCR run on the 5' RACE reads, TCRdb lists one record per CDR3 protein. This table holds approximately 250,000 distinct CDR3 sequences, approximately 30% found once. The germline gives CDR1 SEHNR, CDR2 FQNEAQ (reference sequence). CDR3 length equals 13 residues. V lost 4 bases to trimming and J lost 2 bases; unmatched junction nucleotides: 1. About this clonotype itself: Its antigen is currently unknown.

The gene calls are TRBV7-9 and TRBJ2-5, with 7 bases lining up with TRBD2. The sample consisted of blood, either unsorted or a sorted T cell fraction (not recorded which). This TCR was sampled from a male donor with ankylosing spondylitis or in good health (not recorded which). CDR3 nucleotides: TGTGCCAGCAGCTGGGACTATCAAGAGACCCAGTACTTC. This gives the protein CASSWDYQETQYF.